The T cell receptor (beta chain) under discussion was sequenced for a study of control samples from healthy donors and cancer patients. The CDR3 sequence is 14 residues long. V was pared by 3 bases and J by 2 bases, with 8 bases between. Germline V gene sequence: CDR1 ENHRY, CDR2 SYGVKD. Assay: immunoSEQ multiplex PCR; the TCRdb copy retains only in-frame clones and omits some. The profile covers roughly 92,000 clones, with 70% to 90% appearing a single time and around 1.3% taken by the ten largest. V and J are TRBV10-3 and TRBJ1-5; D is possibly TRBD1 (6 bases). The sequenced sample was blood. The sequence came from a woman in her fifties or sixties in good health. CDR3: CAISEQGGNQPQHF. The CDR3 coding sequence is TGTGCCATCAGTGAACAGGGTGGCAATCAGCCCCAGCATTTT.